Listed here are 10 T cell receptor beta chains from one sample, sequenced in a study of cytomegalovirus exposure and HLA in healthy donors. Vbeta (60) and Jbeta (13) primers were used in the PCR. The data were produced by immunoSEQ multiplex PCR, yet TCRdb's version contains in-frame clones alone and is incomplete. The repertoire consists of around 100,000 clones, with 65% to 80% occurring once and the leading ten covering over 3%. The sample taken for sequencing was PBMCs. The source of these receptors is a middle-aged woman in good health and CMV-seronegative.

V is TRBV11-2 and J is TRBJ2-1; 12 nucleotides line up with TRBD2. V lost 4 bases, J lost 10 bases, and 14 bases stayed unmatched. The CDR3 runs to 17 residues. Germline CDR1 is SGHAT and CDR2 is FQNNGV. CDR3 coding DNA: TGTGCCAGCAGCTCCTCCCTTTTACTAGCGGGGGGAACAGAGCAGTTCTTC. It translates to CASSSSLLLAGGTEQFF.

This clone occurred a few times. The CDR3 is CASSLEAGITEAFF. CDR3 coding DNA: TGTGCCAGCAGCTTAGAGGCGGGGATCACTGAAGCTTTCTTT. V is TRBV7-2 and J is TRBJ1-1; D ambiguous. This CDR3 contains 14 residues. Trimming removed 1 base at V and 4 bases at J, with 10 bases between. The germline V gene has CDR1 SGHTA and CDR2 FQGNSA.

V gene TRBV4-3 combines with J gene TRBJ2-2; maybe TRBD1 (7 bases). Germline CDR1 is LGHNA and CDR2 is YSLEER. Trimming stripped 6 bases from V and 4 bases from J, with 12 bases between. The CDR3 has 14 residues. The CDR3 here is CASSQGGGTGELFF. The CDR3 coding sequence is TGCGCCAGCAGTCAGGGGGGTGGCACCGGGGAGCTGTTTTTT.

Note on this clone: The junction shows a germline mismatch at one end, possibly a read error. J is TRBJ2-7 and V is TRBV7-9; the D gene is possibly TRBD2 (6 bases). Per the germline V gene, CDR1 is SEHNR and CDR2 is FQNEAQ (reference sequence). There are 12 residues in the CDR3. The CDR3 DNA follows: TGTTCCAGCAGCCTGGGGGGAGACGAGCAGTACTTC. The encoded protein is CSSSLGGDEQYF.

CDR3 amino acids: CASSPTGVNFGYTF. The CDR3 nucleotides read TGTGCCAGCAGCCCGACAGGGGTAAACTTTGGGTACACCTTC. The rearrangement links TRBV7-9 to TRBJ1-2, with 8 bases fitting TRBD1. V was pared by 5 bases and J by 11 bases, with 13 bases of the junction left unmatched. Germline CDR1 and CDR2: SEHNR and FQNEAQ (reference sequence). This CDR3 is built from 14 residues.

This clone was observed a handful of times. The chain links TRBV11-3 to TRBJ2-1, with D perhaps matching TRBD2 (6 bases). Trimming pared 4 bases from V and 0 bases from J, leaving 10 bases between. Germline-derived CDR1 and CDR2 are SGHNT and YENEEA. This CDR3 region has 15 residues. In DNA, the CDR3 is TGTGCCAGCAGCTCCGTCGGGGGCTCCTACAATGAGCAGTTCTTC. Its protein is CASSSVGGSYNEQFF.

The rearrangement joins TRBV7-2 to TRBJ2-1, with D unclear. V lost 2 bases, J lost 7 bases, and 15 bases lay in between. CDR3 length: 15 amino acids. Germline CDR1 is SGHTA and CDR2 is FQGNSA. This CDR3 reads CASSLSVTLENEQFF. CDR3 nucleotides: TGTGCCAGCAGCTTATCTGTGACCCTGGAGAATGAGCAGTTCTTC.

The chain recombines TRBV19 with TRBJ1-3; 7 bases agree with TRBD1. This CDR3 is 16 amino acids long. V lost 4 bases and J lost 0; bases outside the gene matches: 6. Germline-derived CDR1 and CDR2 are LNHDA and SQIVND (reference sequence). The CDR3 loop reads CASSTGQWSSGNTIYF. The CDR3 nucleotides read TGTGCCAGTAGTACGGGACAGTGGAGCTCTGGAAACACCATATATTTT.

This clone was detected once. The chain carries TRBV29-1 and TRBJ2-2; 8 bases agree with TRBD1. Germline values: CDR1 SQVTM, CDR2 ANQGSEA. Unmatched junction bases numbered 6, after V lost 4 bases and J lost 8 bases. This CDR3 region has 13 residues. The CDR3 region is CSVVHRGTGELFF. CDR3 in DNA: TGCAGCGTTGTTCACAGGGGGACGGGGGAGCTGTTTTTT.

The rearrangement links TRBV28 to TRBJ2-3, with 11 nucleotides matching TRBD2. The germline V gene has CDR1 MDHEN and CDR2 SYDVKM. Germline trimming cut 3 bases from V and 5 bases from J; bases unmatched to any gene: 7. The CDR3 has 16 residues. In DNA form, the CDR3 reads TGTGCCAGCAGTTTTCCTCTAGCGGGGGGAGGAGATACGCAGTATTTT. Translating gives CASSFPLAGGGDTQYF.